This T cell receptor beta chain was documented in a study of shared clonotypes between healthy human individuals. This clone was seen only once. Naive CD8 cells, CD45RO-negative and positively selected for CCR7, excluded terminally differentiated effector memory CD45RA+ cells. Each of the donors was a healthy adult who was HIV-negative and had not had a recent acute infection or vaccination. Caucasian adults living in Nashville, Tennessee, provided all samples. In germline, CDR1 is SEHNR, CDR2 FQNEAQ (reference sequence). This CDR3 is built from 17 residues. The V gene end was trimmed by 8 bases and the J gene end by 4 bases; junction bases not matched to a gene: 17. Using immunoSEQ multiplex PCR, the repertoire was profiled, and TCRdb retains in-frame clones only, with some absent. The sample carries roughly 2.1 million clones, approximately 94% recorded once.

Specimen: naive CD8+ T cells from PBMCs. V is TRBV7-9 and J is TRBJ1-2, with 9 bases that match TRBD1. This receptor was taken from a man younger than 35 in good health. Some clones in this sample may be carry-over from other donors' samples. CDR3 in amino acids: CASPQLSTGGGFYGYTF. The CDR3 coding sequence is TGTGCCAGCCCCCAACTATCCACAGGGGGCGGATTCTATGGCTACACCTTC. The whole variable domain, filled in from reference TRBV7-9 and TRBJ1-2, reads DTGVSQNPRHKITKRGQNVTFRCDPISEHNRLYWYRQTLGQGPEFLTYFQNEAQLEKSRLLSDRFSAERPKGSFSTLEIQRTEQGDSAMYLCASPQLSTGGGFYGYTFGSGTRLTVV.